Listed below are T cell receptor beta chains from one sample, sequenced in a study of response to subunit inactivated influenza vaccine. TCRdb processed the RT-PCR reads anew with MiXCR; each CDR3 protein has one entry. This sample has some 640,000 distinct CDR3 sequences; more than 11% occur once, and the top ten carry 5.5% to 7%. This material consisted of PBMCs from blood, taken roughly 2 weeks before vaccination. These receptors were taken from a man in his forties or fifties who received an inactivated influenza vaccine. Each CDR3 is given with its conserved first and last residue. A D gene is named only where the DNA matches it firmly. Not all rows give a size; the values are once, few, many and, for expanded clones, a class.

>TRBD1|TRBJ2-2|many|TRBV11-2
TGTGCCAGCAGCCTCCTTCCGGGACAGGGTGGTGGGGAGCTGTTTTTT
CASSLLPGQGGGELFF
>NA|TRBJ1-5|NA|TRBV30
TGTGCCTGGAGTGTGGCAGCAAATCAGCCCCAGCATTTT
CAWSVAANQPQHF
>NA|TRBJ2-7|NA|TRBV27
TGTGCCAGCAGACCCCTTCCGCCCTCATACGAGCAGTACTTC
CASRPLPPSYEQYF
>NA|TRBJ1-2|few|TRBV28
TGTGCCAGCAGTTCGGGAGCATTTAGGAATGGCTACACCTTC
CASSSGAFRNGYTF
>NA|TRBJ2-7|few|TRBV6-1
TGTGCCAGCAGCCTATCTGGCGCCGGGGGTTACGAGCAGTACTTC
CASSLSGAGGYEQYF
>TRBD1|TRBJ1-4|few|TRBV28
TGTGCCAGCAGCCCGCTTCCCAGGGGGATTGGGGAGGAAAAACTGTTTTTT
CASSPLPRGIGEEKLFF
>NA|TRBJ2-7|few|TRBV20-1
TGCAGTGCTAGATCCTCGGCCCGATTCCCCAACGAGCAGTACTTC
CSARSSARFPNEQYF
>NA|TRBJ2-4|NA|TRBV5-6
TGTGCCAGCAGCTTGTGGGACACCGAAAACATTCAGTACTTC
CASSLWDTENIQYF
>NA|TRBJ2-1|NA|TRBV6-1
TGTGCCAGCAGCCGCGACTTACAAAGCTCCTACAATGAGCAGTTCTTC
CASSRDLQSSYNEQFF
>TRBD2|TRBJ2-3|NA|TRBV9
TGTGCCAGCAGCGTAGCCAGCGGGGGGGGAGATACGCAGTATTTT
CASSVASGGGDTQYF
>NA|TRBJ2-6|few|TRBV2
TGTGCCAGCAAGGGACTCATCTCTGGGGCCAACGTCCTGACTTTC
CASKGLISGANVLTF
>NA|TRBJ2-7|few|TRBV6-1
TGTGCCAGCAGCGATTATGGGACGGTAAGCTCCTACGAGCAGTACTTC
CASSDYGTVSSYEQYF
>NA|TRBJ2-5|many|TRBV5-1
TGCGCCAGCAGCTTGGGGACTTCAGGAGGGGAGACCCAGTACTTC
CASSLGTSGGETQYF
>TRBD2|TRBJ2-3|many|TRBV4-3
TGCGCCAGCAGCCCCGGAGGAGCGGGGGATACGCAGTATTTT
CASSPGGAGDTQYF
>TRBD2|TRBJ2-1|few|TRBV7-9
TGTGCCAGCAGCTTAGCTGTGGCGGGAGGAGGGGATGAGCAGTTCTTC
CASSLAVAGGGDEQFF
>NA|TRBJ1-2|few|TRBV20-1
TGCAGCCGGGGGGCGAACTATGGCTACACCTTC
CSRGANYGYTF
>TRBD2|TRBJ2-5|NA|TRBV11-2
TGTGCCAGCAGCAAAAATTCGCGCGGGAGTGGAGTTCGGGAGACCCAGTACTTC
CASSKNSRGSGVRETQYF
>NA|TRBJ2-7|many|TRBV11-2
TGTGCCAGCAGCTTTGGGGGCCATTCCTACGAGCAGTACTTC
CASSFGGHSYEQYF
>NA|TRBJ1-4|NA|TRBV5-1
TGCGCCAGCAGCTTTACAGGAAATAATGAAAAACTGTTTTTT
CASSFTGNNEKLFF
>TRBD2|TRBJ2-1|NA|TRBV24-1
TGTGCCACCAGTGAAACTAGCGGGAGTTCCTACAATGAGCAGTTCTTC
CATSETSGSSYNEQFF
>NA|TRBJ1-3|NA|TRBV3-1
TGTGCCAGCAGCCAAGGGTGGAGGCCCAGGTCCGGAAACACCATATATTTT
CASSQGWRPRSGNTIYF
>TRBD2|TRBJ2-3|NA|TRBV28
TGTGCCAGCAGGGACCCTAGCGGGAGTTGGGGAGATACGCAGTATTTT
CASRDPSGSWGDTQYF
>NA|TRBJ2-3|few|TRBV20-1
TGCAGTGCTACATCCGTAGGGTACAACACAGATACGCAGTATTTT
CSATSVGYNTDTQYF
>NA|TRBJ2-2|many|TRBV6-2/TRBV6-3
TGTGCCAGCAGTTATATGAGCACCGGGGAGCTGTTTTTT
CASSYMSTGELFF
>NA|TRBJ1-1|many|TRBV20-1
TGCAGTGCTCGAAGCCCGGTGGACTGGACTGAAGCTTTCTTT
CSARSPVDWTEAFF
>NA|TRBJ2-3|few|TRBV14
TGTGCCAGCAGCCAAGATCTTCTCTACGATACGCAGTATTTT
CASSQDLLYDTQYF
>TRBD2|TRBJ2-1|many|TRBV11-1
TGTGCCAGCAGACTAGGGACTAGCGGGGGTAGTGAGCAGTTCTTC
CASRLGTSGGSEQFF
>TRBD2|TRBJ2-7|NA|TRBV7-9
TGTGCCAGCAGCATTAGCGGGAGGGCGAACGAGCAGTACTTC
CASSISGRANEQYF
>NA|TRBJ1-1|few|TRBV20-1
TGCAGTGCTCTATACGGGGGGGGAAACACTGAAGCTTTCTTT
CSALYGGGNTEAFF
>TRBD1|TRBJ2-5|many|TRBV15
TGTGCCACCAGCAGACGGACAGGAGGAGAGACCCAGTACTTC
CATSRRTGGETQYF
>NA|TRBJ1-5|NA|TRBV25-1
TGTGCCAGCAGTGCCGACAGGACCGGTCAGCCCCAGCATTTT
CASSADRTGQPQHF
>TRBD2|TRBJ2-1|few|TRBV10-3
TGTGCCTCCTATCCGGGACTAGCGGGGGGGCCTCACAATGAGCAGTTCTTC
CASYPGLAGGPHNEQFF
>TRBD1|TRBJ1-2|NA|TRBV5-1
TGCGCCAGCAGCCCGACAGGGGATCCACATGGCTACACCTTC
CASSPTGDPHGYTF
>TRBD1|TRBJ2-7|NA|TRBV2
TGTGCCAGCACCGTGGGGGACAGGGGAAGGGGCGAGCAGTACTTC
CASTVGDRGRGEQYF
>TRBD1|TRBJ2-1|few|TRBV10-1
TGCGCCAGCAGTGAGAACGGACAGGGTCTTGGTGAGCAGTTCTTC
CASSENGQGLGEQFF
>NA|TRBJ1-2|NA|TRBV5-1
TGCGCCAGCAGCTTGGAAGGTAGACTTGAGGATGGCTACACCTTC
CASSLEGRLEDGYTF
>NA|TRBJ2-5|few|TRBV6-2/TRBV6-3
TGTGCCAGCAGACCGGACGGCCCGAAAGTCCAAGAGACCCAGTACTTC
CASRPDGPKVQETQYF
>NA|TRBJ2-1|NA|TRBV27
TGTGCCAGCACCGACCGTCCCTACAATGAGCAGTTCTTC
CASTDRPYNEQFF
>NA|TRBJ2-2|NA|TRBV11-2
TGTGCCAGCAGCTTACCTCCCGGGGCTGGCACCGGGGAGCTGTTTTTT
CASSLPPGAGTGELFF
>TRBD2|TRBJ2-5|NA|TRBV12-3/TRBV12-4
TGTGCCAGCAGATCTAGCGGGAAAACGGGGGAGACCCAGTACTTC
CASRSSGKTGETQYF
>NA|TRBJ1-2|few|TRBV5-1
TGCGCCAGCAGCTTGGGGGATGCCGGGGCTTATGGCTACACCTTC
CASSLGDAGAYGYTF
>TRBD2|TRBJ2-3|few|TRBV28
TGTGCCAGCAGTTCACGGGAACGGTCCCGGACTAGCGGCCCTTTCAGCACAGATACGCAGTATTTT
CASSSRERSRTSGPFSTDTQYF
>NA|TRBJ2-7|few|TRBV7-6
TGTGCCAGCAGCCAGCAGGACGGTATCTACGAGCAGTACTTC
CASSQQDGIYEQYF
>NA|TRBJ2-3|few|TRBV28
TGTGCCAGCAGTCCTAGTACCCGCACAGATACGCAGTATTTT
CASSPSTRTDTQYF
>NA|TRBJ2-7|few|TRBV7-9
TGTGCCAGCAGCTTAGCTGCGAAATCCGCCTACGAGCAGTACTTC
CASSLAAKSAYEQYF
>NA|TRBJ2-3|NA|TRBV3-1
TGTGCCAGCAGCCAAGGTGCCGGGCCAGATACGCAGTATTTT
CASSQGAGPDTQYF
>NA|TRBJ1-2|NA|TRBV28
TGTGCCAGCAGCTCAACAGCATGGTCCCTTTACACCTTC
CASSSTAWSLYTF
>TRBD1|TRBJ2-4|few|TRBV6-2/TRBV6-3
TGTGCCAGCAGTGGCCGACAGGGAGCCAAAAACATTCAGTACTTC
CASSGRQGAKNIQYF
>NA|TRBJ1-5|NA|TRBV28
TGTGCCAGCAGTTTCCCACAGCACTATAGCAATCAGCCCCAGCATTTT
CASSFPQHYSNQPQHF
>NA|TRBJ2-1|NA|TRBV12-3/TRBV12-4
TGTGCCAGCAGGTCCGGGATCGGATACAATGAGCAGTTCTTC
CASRSGIGYNEQFF
>TRBD1|TRBJ2-2|many|TRBV12-3/TRBV12-4
TGTGCCAGCAGTCTCAAGGGGGCGTCGAACACCGGGGAGCTGTTTTTT
CASSLKGASNTGELFF
>TRBD2|TRBJ2-5|few|TRBV7-2
TGTGCCAGCAGCTTAGCGACTAGCGTGTGGTCGGAGACCCAGTACTTC
CASSLATSVWSETQYF
>TRBD2|TRBJ2-1|few|TRBV11-2
TGTGCCAGCAGCGGACGGACTAGCGGGGGGGCCGCGGCTGAGCAGTTCTTC
CASSGRTSGGAAAEQFF
>TRBD1|TRBJ2-7|few|TRBV29-1
TGCAGCGTTCTCGAGGCGACAGGGGGACGCTACGAGCAGTACTTC
CSVLEATGGRYEQYF
>TRBD1|TRBJ1-5|few|TRBV5-6
TGTGCCAGCAGCTTGGCCGGGACAGCACATCAGCCCCAGCATTTT
CASSLAGTAHQPQHF